These 27 T cell receptor beta chains came from one sample sequenced in a study of blood T cell repertoires in COVID-19. Libraries were prepared by immunoSEQ multiplex PCR; TCRdb keeps only in-frame clonotypes and omits some of them. Of about 140,000 clones in the sample, approximately 90% were seen once. Sequenced sample: peripheral blood. The receptors stem from a woman aged 40 to 55 with acute or convalescent COVID-19.

The rearrangement uses TRBV11-3 and TRBJ2-1; 8 bases map to TRBD2. This CDR3 has 15 amino acids. CDR1 and CDR2 from the germline V gene are SGHNT and YENEEA. V shed 1 base, J shed 7 bases, and the junction held 6 bases outside the gene matches. CDR3 nucleotides: TGTGCCAGCAGCTTAGGGACTAGCTTCCGGAATGAGCAGTTCTTC. As protein: CASSLGTSFRNEQFF.

The J gene is TRBJ2-2, the V gene TRBV4-1, with 10 bases fitting TRBD1. Germline values: CDR1 MGHRA, CDR2 YSYEKL. The junction had 8 bases not matched to a gene; V was cut back by 4 bases and J by 0 bases. This CDR3 contains 18 residues. Here the CDR3 reads CASSRRAGTGANTGELFF. In nucleotides, the CDR3 is TGCGCCAGCAGCCGCCGGGCCGGGACAGGGGCGAACACCGGGGAGCTGTTTTTT.

The CDR3 region is CASRRGGDTGELFF. The CDR3 nucleotides read TGTGCCAGCAGGAGAGGAGGTGACACCGGGGAGCTGTTTTTT. J is TRBJ2-2 and V is TRBV3-1 (or the pseudogene TRBV3-2), with D perhaps matching TRBD2 (5 bases). The CDR3 totals 14 residues. Germline CDR1 reads LGHDT; CDR2 reads YNNKEL (reference sequence). V was trimmed by 6 bases and J by 3 bases, leaving 11 bases between them.

Notes on this clone: At one of its ends the junction is not consistent with the germline gene, which may arise from a read error. This chain joins TRBV29-1 and TRBJ1-1; unclear D gene. Germline CDR1 reads SQVTM; CDR2 reads ANQGSEA. There are 13 residues in the CDR3. The CDR3 here is CSVEDWRNPEAFF. Written as DNA, the CDR3 is TGCAGCGTTGAAGATTGGCGGAACCCTGAAGCTTTCTTT.

This rearrangement joins TRBV7-2 to TRBJ2-4, with TRBD2 matching over 12 bases. The length of the CDR3 is 19 residues. Losses at the gene ends were 5 bases for V and 2 bases for J; bases not matched to a gene: 13. Germline loops: CDR1 SGHTA, CDR2 FQGNSA. CDR3 loop: CASSPGLAGLTGTKNIQYF. CDR3 DNA sequence: TGTGCCAGCAGCCCCGGACTAGCGGGGCTCACGGGAACCAAAAACATTCAGTACTTC.

The V and J genes are TRBV11-2 and TRBJ2-5; D not resolved. The V end was cut by 1 base, the J end by 1 base, with 10 bases between. The CDR3 is made up of 15 amino acids. Germline V gives CDR1 SGHAT, CDR2 FQNNGV. In DNA, the CDR3 is TGTGCCAGCAGCTTAGCGGCGACTCGCCAAGAGACCCAGTACTTC. This gives the protein CASSLAATRQETQYF. Using reference TRBV11-2 and TRBJ2-5 for the parts outside the CDR3, the full variable domain is EAGVAQSPRYKIIEKRQSVAFWCNPISGHATLYWYQQILGQGPKLLIQFQNNGVVDDSQLPKDRFSAERLKGVDSTLKIQPAKLEDSAVYLCASSLAATRQETQYFGPGTRLLVL.

The rearrangement joins TRBV6-5 to TRBJ1-1; 7 bases are a match to TRBD1. Germline V lookup: CDR1 MNHEY, CDR2 SVGAGI. The V and J ends lost 4 bases and 11 bases, in that order; junction bases with no gene match: 10. The CDR3 is 13 amino acids. This CDR3 reads CASSLNRGPGAFF. The CDR3 nucleotides read TGTGCCAGCAGTTTGAACAGGGGCCCGGGGGCTTTCTTT.

This chain links TRBV5-4 with TRBJ2-7; TRBD2 matches 10 bases. With 5 bases clipped from V and 2 bases from J, the junction kept 4 bases outside the gene matches. Germline values: CDR1 SGHNT, CDR2 YYREEE (reference sequence). The CDR3 spans 14 residues. The chain's CDR3 is CASSRSGGTYEQYF. The CDR3 DNA follows: TGTGCCAGCAGTCGTAGCGGGGGGACCTACGAGCAGTACTTC.

In this sample, this clone turned up once. V usage is TRBV27 and J usage is TRBJ1-2, with TRBD1 as a possible D gene (6 bases). Germline loops: CDR1 MNHEY, CDR2 SMNVEV (reference sequence). Trimming pared 2 bases from V and 4 bases from J, leaving 14 bases between. This CDR3 has 15 amino acids. Written as DNA, the CDR3 is TGTGCCAGCAGTTTAGGGGGCTCCCTCGGCTATGGCTACACCTTC. Translating it yields CASSLGGSLGYGYTF.

The chain's CDR3 is CASSYGTYSNQPQHF. CDR3 in DNA: TGTGCCAGCAGCTACGGGACATATAGCAATCAGCCCCAGCATTTT. The J gene is TRBJ1-5, the V gene TRBV7-2; possibly TRBD1 for D (6 bases). The CDR3 has 15 residues. Trimming removed 4 bases from V and 0 bases from J, with 10 bases in between. CDR1 and CDR2 (germline): SGHTA, FQGNSA.

The V gene is TRBV10-3, the J gene TRBJ2-7, with a weak D call TRBD1 (6 bases). V gave up 4 bases and J gave up 5 bases, with 9 bases separating them. This CDR3 contains 12 residues. Germline values: CDR1 ENHRY, CDR2 SYGVKD. CDR3 loop: CAISANRDEQYF. DNA of the CDR3: TGTGCCATCAGTGCTAACAGGGACGAGCAGTACTTC.

The chain combines TRBV18 with TRBJ1-3, with D unclear. V was cut by 0 bases and J by 0 bases, with 9 bases left in between. From germline, CDR1 is KGHSH and CDR2 LQKENI. The CDR3 is 16 residues long. CDR3 bases: TGTGCCAGCTCACCACCAAACTTCCGCTCTGGAAACACCATATATTTT. It is translated as CASSPPNFRSGNTIYF.

This rearrangement joins TRBV9 to TRBJ2-3; 8 bases align to TRBD2. This CDR3 has 15 residues. Germline CDR1 SGDLS, CDR2 YYNGEE. The V gene end was trimmed by 0 bases and the J gene end by 4 bases; junction bases not matched to a gene: 4. In DNA form, the CDR3 reads TGTGCCAGCAGCGTAGGAGCGGGAGACGCAGATACGCAGTATTTT. Protein product: CASSVGAGDADTQYF. Filled out from reference TRBV9 and TRBJ2-3, the complete variable domain reads DSGVTQTPKHLITATGQRVTLRCSPRSGDLSVYWYQQSLDQGLQFLIQYYNGEERAKGNILERFSAQQFPDLHSELNLSSLELGDSALYFCASSVGAGDADTQYFGPGTRLTVL.

This clone came up a few times. This chain links TRBV7-3 with TRBJ2-1; D is possibly TRBD1 (6 bases). The germline V and J ends were trimmed by 6 bases and 5 bases, with 11 bases remaining between them. The CDR3 has 13 residues. The germline V gene encodes CDR1 SGHTA and CDR2 FQGTGA. The CDR3 protein is CASRWGPNNEQFF. The CDR3 nucleotides are TGTGCCAGCAGGTGGGGGCCGAACAATGAGCAGTTCTTC.

The CDR3 region is CASSLGVVGAGGPRETQYF. As DNA, the CDR3 is TGTGCCAGCAGCTTAGGAGTCGTGGGAGCGGGAGGGCCTAGGGAGACCCAGTACTTC. This chain joins TRBV7-8 and TRBJ2-5; 10 bases are a match to TRBD2. The V and J ends lost 1 base and 5 bases, in that order; junction bases with no gene match: 16. The germline gives CDR1 SGHVS, CDR2 FQNEAQ. This CDR3 has 19 residues.

This chain joins TRBV29-1 and TRBJ2-7, with D uncertain. CDR3 length: 15 residues. Trimming left V 0 bases short and J 1 base short, with 13 bases between. The germline V gene has CDR1 SQVTM and CDR2 ANQGSEA. CDR3: CSVEDSPEGSYEQYF. CDR3 DNA: TGCAGCGTTGAAGATAGCCCAGAAGGTTCCTACGAGCAGTACTTC.

This clone was counted a single time. V is TRBV6-5 and J is TRBJ1-2, with D tentatively TRBD1 (6 bases). The CDR3 length is 13 residues. In germline, CDR1 is MNHEY, CDR2 SVGAGI. Trimming took 6 bases from V and 4 from J, leaving 12 bases between them. CDR3 DNA sequence: TGTGCCAGCAGACCGGACAGCTCCTATGGCTACACCTTC. Its protein product is CASRPDSSYGYTF.

The V call is TRBV24-1, the J call TRBJ2-2; 7 nucleotides agree with TRBD1. The CDR3 has 17 amino acids. Germline loops: CDR1 KGHDR, CDR2 SFDVKD. V lost 5 bases, J lost 0 bases, and 8 bases stayed unmatched. CDR3 bases: TGTGCCACCAGTGCGCCTGGACAGGCCTCGAACACCGGGGAGCTGTTTTTT. Residues: CATSAPGQASNTGELFF.

In this sample, this clone turned up once. This chain joins TRBV13 and TRBJ1-4; D is perhaps TRBD1 (6 bases). The ends were cut back, 4 bases at V and 8 bases at J, with 11 bases in the middle. The CDR3 covers 13 residues. Germline CDR1 is PRHDT and CDR2 is FYEKMQ (reference sequence). As DNA, the CDR3 is TGTGCCAGCAGCTCGGACAGTGGGGAAAAACTGTTTTTT. Its protein product is CASSSDSGEKLFF.

V and J are TRBV28 and TRBJ1-5, with 8 positions matching TRBD1. In germline, CDR1 is MDHEN, CDR2 SYDVKM. CDR3 length: 14 residues. After removal of 6 bases from V and 4 bases from J, the junction contained 5 bases not matched to a gene. This CDR3 is CASREGQVNQPQHF. CDR3 nucleotides: TGTGCCAGCAGAGAGGGACAGGTTAATCAGCCCCAGCATTTT.

The chain employs TRBV19 and TRBJ2-5; TRBD2 aligns across 8 bases. The CDR3 has 15 residues. The germline V gene encodes CDR1 LNHDA and CDR2 SQIVND (reference sequence). The junction had 6 bases not matched to a gene; V was cut back by 4 bases and J by 2 bases. In DNA, the CDR3 is TGTGCCAGTAGTAGACGCGGGGGGCCTCAAGAGACCCAGTACTTC. This sequence encodes CASSRRGGPQETQYF.

The chain carries TRBV5-6 and TRBJ1-2; no firm D call. V was clipped by 4 bases and J by 3 bases, with 16 bases between them. The CDR3 sequence is 15 residues long. Germline V gene sequence: CDR1 SGHDT, CDR2 YYEEEE. The CDR3: CASSAFRREDYGYTF. The CDR3 coding sequence is TGTGCCAGCAGCGCATTCCGGAGAGAGGACTATGGCTACACCTTC.

J is TRBJ2-2 and V is TRBV18, with 13 bases matching TRBD2. V lost 1 base to trimming and J lost 0 bases; unmatched junction nucleotides: 2. The CDR3 has 18 residues. CDR1 is KGHSH, CDR2 LQKENI, per germline. The CDR3 coding sequence is TGTGCCAGCTCACCACGAGGGACTAGCGGGACGAACACCGGGGAGCTGTTTTTT. Translating it yields CASSPRGTSGTNTGELFF.

The chain is built from TRBV7-2 and TRBJ2-5, with 8 bases identical to TRBD2. After removal of 11 bases from V and 4 bases from J, the junction contained 15 bases not matched to a gene. The CDR3 has 15 amino acids. The germline gives CDR1 SGHTA, CDR2 FQGNSA. The CDR3 protein is CAAGTRSGGRETQYF. The CDR3 bases are TGTGCCGCAGGGACTAGAAGTGGGGGCAGAGAGACCCAGTACTTC.

This chain connects TRBV30 to TRBJ1-2; 7 nucleotides line up with TRBD1. This CDR3 has 14 amino acids. Germline CDR1 is GTSNPN and CDR2 is SVGIG (reference sequence). After removal of 5 bases from V and 6 bases from J, the junction contained 12 bases not matched to a gene. In nucleotides, the CDR3 is TGTGCCTGGGAATGGGGACAGTCGGCCCATGGCTACACCTTC. Protein: CAWEWGQSAHGYTF. The complete variable domain, with remaining parts taken from reference TRBV30 and TRBJ1-2, reads SQTIHQWPATLVQPVGSPLSLECTVEGTSNPNLYWYRQAAGRGLQLLFYSVGIGQISSEVPQNLSASRPQDRQFILSSKKLLLSDSGFYLCAWEWGQSAHGYTFGSGTRLTVV.

The chain employs TRBV27 and TRBJ1-1; tentative D call: TRBD1 (5 bases). Trimming removed 6 bases from V and 2 bases from J, with 7 bases in between. The V gene's germline CDR1 is MNHEY and CDR2 SMNVEV (reference sequence). The CDR3 runs to 12 residues. The CDR3 coding sequence is TGTGCCAGCAGGGGGGGAAACACTGAAGCTTTCTTT. Residues: CASRGGNTEAFF.

The rearrangement joins TRBV2 to TRBJ2-3; D is perhaps TRBD1 (5 bases). Germline loops: CDR1 SNHLY, CDR2 FYNNEI. Trimming shortened V by 11 bases and J by 8 bases, and 14 bases separated the two germline ends. The CDR3 length is 11 residues. The CDR3 sequence is CAGSARGTQYF. CDR3 nucleotides: TGTGCCGGTTCCGCAAGGGGTACGCAGTATTTT. Complete variable domain (other parts from reference TRBV2 and TRBJ2-3): EPEVTQTPSHQVTQMGQEVILRCVPISNHLYFYWYRQILGQKVEFLVSFYNNEISEKSEIFDDQFSVERPDGSNFTLKIRSTKLEDSAMYFCAGSARGTQYFGPGTRLTVL.